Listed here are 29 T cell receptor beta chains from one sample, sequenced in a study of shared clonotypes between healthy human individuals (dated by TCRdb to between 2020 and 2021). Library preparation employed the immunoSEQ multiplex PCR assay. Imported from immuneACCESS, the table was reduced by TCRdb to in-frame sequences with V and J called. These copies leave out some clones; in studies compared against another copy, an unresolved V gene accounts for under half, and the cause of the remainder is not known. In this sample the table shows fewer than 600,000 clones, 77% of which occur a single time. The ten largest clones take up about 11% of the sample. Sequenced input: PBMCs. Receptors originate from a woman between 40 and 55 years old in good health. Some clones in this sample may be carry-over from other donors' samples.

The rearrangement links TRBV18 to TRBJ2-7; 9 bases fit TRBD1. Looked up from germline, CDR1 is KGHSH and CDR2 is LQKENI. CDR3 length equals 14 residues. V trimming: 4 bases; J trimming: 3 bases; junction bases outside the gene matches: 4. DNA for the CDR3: TGTGCCAGCTCACGCGGGACAGGGAACTACGAGCAGTACTTC. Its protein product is CASSRGTGNYEQYF.

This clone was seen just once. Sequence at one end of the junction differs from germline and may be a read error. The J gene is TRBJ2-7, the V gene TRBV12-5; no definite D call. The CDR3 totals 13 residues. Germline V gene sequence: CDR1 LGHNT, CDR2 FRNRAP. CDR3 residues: CAGGLSPLDEQYF. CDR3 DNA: TGTGCTGGTGGTTTGTCCCCTTTGGACGAGCAGTACTTC.

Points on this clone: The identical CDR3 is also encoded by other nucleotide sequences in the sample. The CDR3 reads CASSLSPNAYEQYF. The CDR3 DNA reads TGTGCCAGCAGTTTATCCCCAAACGCTTACGAGCAGTACTTC. The chain couples TRBV28 to TRBJ2-7; D not resolved. This CDR3 is 14 amino acids long. The V end was cut by 1 base, the J end by 4 bases, with 11 bases between. Per the germline V gene, CDR1 is MDHEN and CDR2 is SYDVKM.

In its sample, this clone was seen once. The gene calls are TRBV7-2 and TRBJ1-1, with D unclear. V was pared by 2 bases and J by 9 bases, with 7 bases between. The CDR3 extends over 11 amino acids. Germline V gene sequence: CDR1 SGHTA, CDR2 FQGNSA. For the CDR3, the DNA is TGTGCCAGCAGCTTAAGGGCACAAGCTTTCTTT. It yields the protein CASSLRAQAFF. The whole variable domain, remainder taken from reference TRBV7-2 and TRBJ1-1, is GAGVSQSPSNKVTEKGKDVELRCDPISGHTALYWYRQSLGQGLEFLIYFQGNSAPDKSGLPSDRFSAERTGGSVSTLTIQRTQQEDSAVYLCASSLRAQAFFGQGTRLTVV.

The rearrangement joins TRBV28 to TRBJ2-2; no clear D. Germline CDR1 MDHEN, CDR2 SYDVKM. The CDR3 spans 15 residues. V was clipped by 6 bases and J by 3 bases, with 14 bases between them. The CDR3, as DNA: TGTGCCAGCAGCGCCTCAAAGGCATACACCGGGGAGCTGTTTTTT. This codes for CASSASKAYTGELFF.

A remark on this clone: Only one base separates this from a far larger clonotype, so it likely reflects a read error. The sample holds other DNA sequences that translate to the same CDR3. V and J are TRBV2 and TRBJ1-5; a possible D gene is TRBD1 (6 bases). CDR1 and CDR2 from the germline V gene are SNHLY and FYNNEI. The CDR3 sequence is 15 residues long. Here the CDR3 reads CASSEGGFSNQPQHF. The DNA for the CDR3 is TGTGCTAGCAGTGAAGGGGGATTTAGCAATCAGCCCCAGCATTTT.

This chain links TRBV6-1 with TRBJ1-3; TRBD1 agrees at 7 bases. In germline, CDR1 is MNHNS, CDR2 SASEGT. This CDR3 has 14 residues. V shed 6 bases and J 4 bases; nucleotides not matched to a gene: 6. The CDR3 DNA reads TGTGCCAGCAGGGCCGGGACAGCCGGAAACACCATATATTTT. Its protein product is CASRAGTAGNTIYF.

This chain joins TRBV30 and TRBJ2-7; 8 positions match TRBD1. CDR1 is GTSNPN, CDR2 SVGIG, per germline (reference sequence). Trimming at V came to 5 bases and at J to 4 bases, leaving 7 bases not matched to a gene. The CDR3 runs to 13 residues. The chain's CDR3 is CAWGQGGGYEQYF. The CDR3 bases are TGTGCCTGGGGACAGGGAGGAGGGTACGAGCAGTACTTC.

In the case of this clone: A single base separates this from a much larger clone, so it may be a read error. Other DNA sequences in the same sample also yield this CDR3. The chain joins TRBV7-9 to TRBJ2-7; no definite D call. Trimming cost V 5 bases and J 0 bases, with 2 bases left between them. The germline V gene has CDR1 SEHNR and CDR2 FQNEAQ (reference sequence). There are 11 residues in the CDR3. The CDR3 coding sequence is TGTGCCAGCAGCCCCTCCTACGAGCAGTACTTC. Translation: CASSPSYEQYF.

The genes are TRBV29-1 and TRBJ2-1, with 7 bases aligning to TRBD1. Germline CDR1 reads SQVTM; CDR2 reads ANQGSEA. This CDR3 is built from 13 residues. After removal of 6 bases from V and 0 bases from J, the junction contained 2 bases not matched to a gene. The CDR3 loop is CSVGQDSYNEQFF. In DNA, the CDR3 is TGCAGCGTAGGACAGGACTCCTACAATGAGCAGTTCTTC.

The CDR3 DNA follows: TGTGCCAGCAGAGGGGGACAGGCCAACAATCAGCCCCAGCATTTT. Residues: CASRGGQANNQPQHF. The rearrangement uses TRBV6-4 and TRBJ1-5, with 8 bases lining up with TRBD1. This CDR3 has 15 amino acids. From germline, CDR1 is MRHNA and CDR2 SNTAGT. Trimming removed 6 bases from V and 3 bases from J; junction bases left unmatched: 7.

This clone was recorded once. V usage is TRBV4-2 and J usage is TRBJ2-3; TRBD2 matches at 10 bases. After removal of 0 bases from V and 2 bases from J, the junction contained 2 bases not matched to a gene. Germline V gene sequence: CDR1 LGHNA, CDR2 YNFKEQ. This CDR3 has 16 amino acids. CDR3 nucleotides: TGTGCCAGCAGCCAAGAAGCGGGAGGGAACACAGATACGCAGTATTTT. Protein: CASSQEAGGNTDTQYF.

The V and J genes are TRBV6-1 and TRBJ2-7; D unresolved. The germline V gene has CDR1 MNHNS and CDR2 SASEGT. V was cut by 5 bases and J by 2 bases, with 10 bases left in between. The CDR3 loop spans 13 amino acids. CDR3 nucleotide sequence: TGTGCCAGCAGTTCGGACGCCGCCTACGAGCAGTACTTC. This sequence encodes CASSSDAAYEQYF.

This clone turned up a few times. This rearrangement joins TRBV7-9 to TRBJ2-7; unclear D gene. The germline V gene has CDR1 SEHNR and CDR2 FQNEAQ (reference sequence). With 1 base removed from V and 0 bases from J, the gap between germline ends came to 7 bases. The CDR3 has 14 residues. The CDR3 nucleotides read TGTGCCAGCAGCTTAGTAGGCTACTCCTACGAGCAGTACTTC. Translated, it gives CASSLVGYSYEQYF.

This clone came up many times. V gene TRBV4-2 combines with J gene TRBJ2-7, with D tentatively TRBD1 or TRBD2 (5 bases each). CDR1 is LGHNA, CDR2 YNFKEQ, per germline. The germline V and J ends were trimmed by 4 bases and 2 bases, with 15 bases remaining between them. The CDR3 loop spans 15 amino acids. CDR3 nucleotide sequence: TGTGCCAGCAGCCCCCCCGCGAGGGGAACCTACGAGCAGTACTTC. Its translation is CASSPPARGTYEQYF.

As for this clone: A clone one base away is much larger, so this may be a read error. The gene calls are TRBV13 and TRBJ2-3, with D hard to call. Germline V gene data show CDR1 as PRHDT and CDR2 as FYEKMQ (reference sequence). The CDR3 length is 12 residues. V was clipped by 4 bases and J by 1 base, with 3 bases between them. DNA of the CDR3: TGTGCCAGCAGCTCCGGCACAGATACGCAGTATTTT. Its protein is CASSSGTDTQYF.

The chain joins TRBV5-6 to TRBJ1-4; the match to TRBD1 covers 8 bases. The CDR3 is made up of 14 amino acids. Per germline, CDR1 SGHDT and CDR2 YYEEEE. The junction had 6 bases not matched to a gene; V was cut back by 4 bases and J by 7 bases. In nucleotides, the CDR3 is TGTGCCAGCAGCCAGACAGGGGTTGGTGAAAAACTGTTTTTT. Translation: CASSQTGVGEKLFF.

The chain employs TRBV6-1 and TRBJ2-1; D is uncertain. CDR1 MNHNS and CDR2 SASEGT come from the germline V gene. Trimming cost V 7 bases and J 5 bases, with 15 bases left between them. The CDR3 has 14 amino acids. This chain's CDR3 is CASIDTQPNNEQFF. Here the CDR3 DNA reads TGTGCCAGCATCGACACGCAGCCGAACAATGAGCAGTTCTTC.

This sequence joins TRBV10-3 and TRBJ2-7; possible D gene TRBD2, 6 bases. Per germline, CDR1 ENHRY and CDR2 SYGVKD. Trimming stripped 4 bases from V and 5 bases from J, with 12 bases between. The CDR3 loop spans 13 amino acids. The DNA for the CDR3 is TGTGCCATCAGTGTCGGGAGTAACGACGAGCAGTACTTC. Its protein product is CAISVGSNDEQYF.

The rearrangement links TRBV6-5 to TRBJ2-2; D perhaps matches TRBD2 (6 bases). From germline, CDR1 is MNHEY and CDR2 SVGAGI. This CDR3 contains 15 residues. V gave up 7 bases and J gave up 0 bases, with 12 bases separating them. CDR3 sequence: CASTRLVANTGELFF. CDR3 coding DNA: TGTGCCAGCACCAGACTAGTAGCGAACACCGGGGAGCTGTTTTTT.

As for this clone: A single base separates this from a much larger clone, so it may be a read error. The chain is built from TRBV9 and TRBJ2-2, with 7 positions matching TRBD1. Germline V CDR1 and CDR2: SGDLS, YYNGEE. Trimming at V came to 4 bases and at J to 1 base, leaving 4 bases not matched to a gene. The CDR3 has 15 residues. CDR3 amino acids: CASSQWTGNTGELFF. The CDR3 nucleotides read TGTGCCAGCAGCCAATGGACAGGGAACACCGGGGAGCTGTTTTTT.

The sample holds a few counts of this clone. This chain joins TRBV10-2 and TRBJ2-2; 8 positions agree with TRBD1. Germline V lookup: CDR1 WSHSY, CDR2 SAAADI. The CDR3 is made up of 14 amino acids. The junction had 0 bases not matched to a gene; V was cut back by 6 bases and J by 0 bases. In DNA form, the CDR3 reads TGCGCCAGCAGACAGGGGGCGAACACCGGGGAGCTGTTTTTT. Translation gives CASRQGANTGELFF.

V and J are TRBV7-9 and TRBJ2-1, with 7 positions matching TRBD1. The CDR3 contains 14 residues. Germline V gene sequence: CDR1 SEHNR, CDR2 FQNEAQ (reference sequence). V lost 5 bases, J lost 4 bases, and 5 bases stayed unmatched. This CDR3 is CASSKGQLYNEQFF. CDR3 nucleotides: TGTGCCAGCAGCAAGGGACAGCTTTACAATGAGCAGTTCTTC.

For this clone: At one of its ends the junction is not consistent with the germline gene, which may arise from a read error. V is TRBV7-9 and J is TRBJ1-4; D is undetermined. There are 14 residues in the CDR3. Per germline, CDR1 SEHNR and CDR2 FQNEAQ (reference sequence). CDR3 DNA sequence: TGTGCCAGCAGCCAGGTCAGGACGGCGGAAAAACTGTTTTTC. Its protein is CASSQVRTAEKLFF.

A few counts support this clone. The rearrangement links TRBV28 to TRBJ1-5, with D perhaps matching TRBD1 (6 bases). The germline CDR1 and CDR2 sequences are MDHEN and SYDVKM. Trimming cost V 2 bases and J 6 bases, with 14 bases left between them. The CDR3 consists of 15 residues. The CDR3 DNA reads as TGTGCCAGCAGTTTAGAGGTAGGGGGGCGTCAGCCCCAGCATTTT. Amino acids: CASSLEVGGRQPQHF.

This CDR3 is CASSKTSGRVRTGELFF. CDR3 nucleotides: TGTGCCAGCAGCAAGACTAGCGGGAGGGTGCGCACCGGGGAGCTGTTTTTT. J is TRBJ2-2 and V is TRBV7-8; 14 nucleotides line up with TRBD2. Germline V lookup: CDR1 SGHVS, CDR2 FQNEAQ. With V trimmed by 5 bases and J by 4 bases, 6 bases remained unmatched. The CDR3 runs 17 residues.

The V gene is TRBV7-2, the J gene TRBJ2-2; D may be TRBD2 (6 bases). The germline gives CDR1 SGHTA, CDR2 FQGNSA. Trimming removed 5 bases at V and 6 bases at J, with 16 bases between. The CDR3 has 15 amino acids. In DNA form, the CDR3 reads TGTGCCAGCAGCCAGAGACTAGTGTTGTCCGGGGAGCTGTTTTTT. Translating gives CASSQRLVLSGELFF.

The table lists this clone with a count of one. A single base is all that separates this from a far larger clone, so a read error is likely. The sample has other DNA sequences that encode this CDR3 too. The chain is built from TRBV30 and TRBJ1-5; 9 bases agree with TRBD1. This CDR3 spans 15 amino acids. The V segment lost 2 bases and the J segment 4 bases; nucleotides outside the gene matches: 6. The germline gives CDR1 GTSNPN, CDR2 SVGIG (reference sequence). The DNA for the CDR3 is TGTGCCTGGAGTAGACAGGGGGGGCCAAATCAGCCCCAGCATTTT. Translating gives CAWSRQGGPNQPQHF.

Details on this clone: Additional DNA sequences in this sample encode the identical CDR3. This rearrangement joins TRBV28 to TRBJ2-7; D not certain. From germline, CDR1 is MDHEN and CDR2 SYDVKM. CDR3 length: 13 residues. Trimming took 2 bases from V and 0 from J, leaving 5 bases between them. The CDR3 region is CASSLVGSYEQYF. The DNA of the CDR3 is TGTGCCAGCAGTTTAGTAGGCTCCTACGAGCAGTACTTC.